What follows is one TCR beta chain and its context. What it binds is not known. These data come from a study of CD8 T cells in ankylosing spondylitis. Whole-study results and caveats: For ankylosing spondylitis blood, a TCR beta motif of seven to nine highly homologous variants appeared characteristic. Significantly higher representation of disease-linked clones was reported for matched ankylosing spondylitis synovial fluid.

TCR beta libraries were made by quantitative 5'-RACE with molecular barcodes. A single record per CDR3 protein comes from TCRdb applying MiXCR to the 5' RACE reads. Of tens of thousands of distinct CDR3 sequences listed, about 27% were seen once; the top ten hold nearly 60%. The receptor was derived from a male donor with ankylosing spondylitis or in good health (not recorded which). Sample: blood, either unsorted or a sorted T cell fraction (not recorded which).

This chain's CDR3 is CASSFRTELYGYTF. CDR3 nucleotide sequence: TGTGCCAGCAGTTTCCGGACGGAGCTCTATGGCTACACCTTC. The chain joins TRBV12-3 or TRBV12-4 to TRBJ1-2; the D is unclear. The CDR3 is made up of 14 amino acids. Trimming removed 3 bases from V and 4 bases from J, with 12 bases in between.